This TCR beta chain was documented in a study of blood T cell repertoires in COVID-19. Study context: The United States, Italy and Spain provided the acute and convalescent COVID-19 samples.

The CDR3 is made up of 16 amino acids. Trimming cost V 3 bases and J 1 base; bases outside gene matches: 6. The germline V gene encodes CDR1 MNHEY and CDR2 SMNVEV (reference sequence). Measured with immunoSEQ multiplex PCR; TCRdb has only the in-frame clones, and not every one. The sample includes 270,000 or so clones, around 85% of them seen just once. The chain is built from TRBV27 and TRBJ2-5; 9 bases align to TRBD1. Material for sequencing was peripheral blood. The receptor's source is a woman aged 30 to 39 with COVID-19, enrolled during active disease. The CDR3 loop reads CASSFGTGTVQETQYF. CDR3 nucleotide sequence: TGTGCCAGCAGTTTTGGGACAGGGACCGTCCAAGAGACCCAGTACTTC.